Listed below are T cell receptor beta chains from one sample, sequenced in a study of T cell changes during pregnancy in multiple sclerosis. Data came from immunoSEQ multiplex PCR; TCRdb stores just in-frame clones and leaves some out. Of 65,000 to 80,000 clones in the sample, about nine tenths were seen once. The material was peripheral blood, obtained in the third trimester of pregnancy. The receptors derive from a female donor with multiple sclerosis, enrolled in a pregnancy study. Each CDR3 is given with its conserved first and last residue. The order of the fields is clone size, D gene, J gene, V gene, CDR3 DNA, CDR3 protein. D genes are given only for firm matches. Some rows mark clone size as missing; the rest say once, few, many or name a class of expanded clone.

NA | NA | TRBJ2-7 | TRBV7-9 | TGTGCCAGCAGCTTACTACAGGGACCCTCCTACGAGCAGTACTTC | CASSLLQGPSYEQYF
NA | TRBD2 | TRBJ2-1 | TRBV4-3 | TGCGCCAGCAGCTTCGGGCCCGGACTAGCGGGGGGGCGGGCCTACAATGAGCAGTTCTTC | CASSFGPGLAGGRAYNEQFF
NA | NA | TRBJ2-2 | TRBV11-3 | TGTGCCAGCAGCTTAGACGGGACTGGGGACGGGGAGCTGTTTTTT | CASSLDGTGDGELFF
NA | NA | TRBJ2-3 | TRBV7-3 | TGTGCCAGCAGCTCGGGACTTTCAGATACGCAGTATTTT | CASSSGLSDTQYF
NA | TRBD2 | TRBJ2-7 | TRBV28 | TGTGCCAGCAGCCCTCAGGCGGCGGGGGGGGCCTACGAGCAGTACTTC | CASSPQAAGGAYEQYF
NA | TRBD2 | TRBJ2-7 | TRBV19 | TGTGCCAGTAGTATAGTTGGGACTAGCGGCTACGAGCAGTACTTC | CASSIVGTSGYEQYF
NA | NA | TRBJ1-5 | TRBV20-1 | TGCAGTGGAGGGGGGGGAACGCCCCAGCATTTT | CSGGGGTPQHF
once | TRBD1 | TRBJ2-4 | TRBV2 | TGTGCCAGCAGGGGCACTTCCGGGACAGGGAAGACTCAGTACTTC | CASRGTSGTGKTQYF
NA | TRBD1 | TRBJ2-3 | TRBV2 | TGTGCCAGCAGGACGACAGGGGTACACACAGATACGCAGTATTTT | CASRTTGVHTDTQYF
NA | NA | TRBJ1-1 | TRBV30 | TGTGCCTCACGGGGGAACACTGAAGCTTTCTTT | CASRGNTEAFF
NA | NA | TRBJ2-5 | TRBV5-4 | TGTGCCAGCAGCTTACTAGGGGAGACCCAGTACTTC | CASSLLGETQYF
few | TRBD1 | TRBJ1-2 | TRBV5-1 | TGCGCCAGCAGCTCCGATCCCAGGGGGCCTCGTGGCTACACCTTC | CASSSDPRGPRGYTF
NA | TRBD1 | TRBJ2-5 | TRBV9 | TGTGCCAGCAGCGTGCAGGGGGCGCGGGGCTTCGAGACCCAGTACTTC | CASSVQGARGFETQYF
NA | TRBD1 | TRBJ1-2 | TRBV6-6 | TGTGCCAGCAGCCTTGAGGGGGCGGATGGCTACACCTTC | CASSLEGADGYTF
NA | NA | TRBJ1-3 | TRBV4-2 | TGTGCCAGCAGCCCCACCCTAGACAGCTCCTCTGGAAACACCATATATTTT | CASSPTLDSSSGNTIYF
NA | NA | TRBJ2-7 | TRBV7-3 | TGTGCCAGCAGCCTACAGGACGGCTCCTACGAGCAGTACTTC | CASSLQDGSYEQYF
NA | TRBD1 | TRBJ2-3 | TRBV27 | TGTGCCAGCAGTTGGGGACAGAACTCGGATACGCAGTATTTT | CASSWGQNSDTQYF
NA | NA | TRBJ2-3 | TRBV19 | TGTGCCAGTAGTACAAGGGCAGGAGGACGCACAGATACGCAGTATTTT | CASSTRAGGRTDTQYF
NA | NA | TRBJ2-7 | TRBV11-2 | TGTGCCAGCAACTGGGGGGTCAGCTCCTACGAGCAGTACTTC | CASNWGVSSYEQYF
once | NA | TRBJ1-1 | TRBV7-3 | TGTGCCAGCAGCTTAGGCTTTGGCACTGAAGCTTTCTTT | CASSLGFGTEAFF
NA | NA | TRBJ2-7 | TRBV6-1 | TGTGCCAGCAGTGAGGAGCGGGCCTACGAGCAGTACTTC | CASSEERAYEQYF
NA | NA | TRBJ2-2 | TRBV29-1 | TGCAGCGTTTCTGGAGTCGCAATCCCCGGGGAGCTGTTTTTT | CSVSGVAIPGELFF
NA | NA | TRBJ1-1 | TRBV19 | TGTGCCAGTAGCCGAGGGGACTTAACGCACACTGAAGCTTTCTTT | CASSRGDLTHTEAFF
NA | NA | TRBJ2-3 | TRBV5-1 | TGCGCCAGCTTGTCCCCTAGCACAGATACGCAGTATTTT | CASLSPSTDTQYF
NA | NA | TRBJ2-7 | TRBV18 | TGTGCCAGCTCACCAGTCATGCAGGCAGGATTCTACGAGCAGTACTTC | CASSPVMQAGFYEQYF
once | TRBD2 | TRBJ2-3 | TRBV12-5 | TGTGCTAGTGGTTTTTCGACTAGCGGGAGAGGTCGCACAGATACGCAGTATTTT | CASGFSTSGRGRTDTQYF
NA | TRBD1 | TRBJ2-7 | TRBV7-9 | TGTGCCAGCGGGGGGGACAGGGACTCCTACGAGCAGTACTTC | CASGGDRDSYEQYF
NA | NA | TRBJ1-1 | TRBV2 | TGTGCCAGCGGTCCCTTTACATCGAACACTGAAGCTTTCTTT | CASGPFTSNTEAFF
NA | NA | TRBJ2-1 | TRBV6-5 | TGTGCCAGCAGTTTTCAGGACAATGAGCAGTTCTTC | CASSFQDNEQFF
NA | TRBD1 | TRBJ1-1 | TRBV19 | TGTGCCAGTAGTGAGACAGGGGTCCGTTCGAACACTGAAGCTTTCTTT | CASSETGVRSNTEAFF
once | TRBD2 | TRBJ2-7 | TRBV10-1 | TGCGCCAGCAGTGAGAGGACTAGCGGCTCCTACGAGCAGTACTTC | CASSERTSGSYEQYF